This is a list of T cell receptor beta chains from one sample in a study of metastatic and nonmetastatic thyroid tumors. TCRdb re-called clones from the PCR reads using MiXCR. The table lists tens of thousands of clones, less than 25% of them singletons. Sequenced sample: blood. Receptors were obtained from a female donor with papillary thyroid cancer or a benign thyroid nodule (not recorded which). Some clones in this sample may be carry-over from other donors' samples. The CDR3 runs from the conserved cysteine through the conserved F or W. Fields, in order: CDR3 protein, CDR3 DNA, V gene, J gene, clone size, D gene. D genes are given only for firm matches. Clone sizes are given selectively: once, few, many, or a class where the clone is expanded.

cdr3_aa: CSVLPGTNGEKLFF
cdr3_nt: TGCAGTGTCCTCCCCGGGACCAACGGTGAAAAACTGTTTTTT
v_call: TRBV20-1
j_call: TRBJ1-4
clone_size: many
d_call: -

cdr3_aa: CSVPTPGTGDYNEQFF
cdr3_nt: TGCAGCGTCCCCACCCCCGGGACAGGGGACTACAATGAGCAGTTCTTC
v_call: TRBV29-1
j_call: TRBJ2-1
clone_size: many
d_call: TRBD1

cdr3_aa: CSAGTGLNYGYTF
cdr3_nt: TGCAGTGCAGGGACAGGTCTTAACTATGGCTACACCTTC
v_call: TRBV20-1
j_call: TRBJ1-2
clone_size: -
d_call: TRBD1

cdr3_aa: CASSIGTSGSVFF
cdr3_nt: TGTGCCAGTAGTATTGGGACTAGCGGGAGTGTATTCTTC
v_call: TRBV19
j_call: TRBJ2-1
clone_size: -
d_call: TRBD2

cdr3_aa: CASKPGGGFTGELFF
cdr3_nt: TGTGCCAGCAAACCAGGGGGCGGTTTCACCGGGGAGCTGTTTTTT
v_call: TRBV11-2
j_call: TRBJ2-2
clone_size: -
d_call: TRBD1

cdr3_aa: CASILWTASYGYTF
cdr3_nt: TGTGCCAGCATCCTCTGGACAGCGAGTTATGGCTACACCTTC
v_call: TRBV6-1
j_call: TRBJ1-2
clone_size: -
d_call: -

cdr3_aa: CASSQDVGPQDTQYF
cdr3_nt: TGTGCCAGCAGCCAAGATGTAGGGCCTCAAGATACCCAGTACTTC
v_call: TRBV14
j_call: TRBJ2-5
clone_size: -
d_call: -

cdr3_aa: CASSPDRNSPLHF
cdr3_nt: TGTGCCAGCTCACCAGATCGGAATTCACCCCTCCACTTT
v_call: TRBV18
j_call: TRBJ1-6
clone_size: many
d_call: -

cdr3_aa: CSTGDPAGEGVYEQYF
cdr3_nt: TGCAGTACTGGAGATCCGGCGGGGGAGGGGGTCTACGAGCAGTACTTC
v_call: TRBV20-1
j_call: TRBJ2-7
clone_size: -
d_call: -

cdr3_aa: CASRVPWTGGAGSNVLTF
cdr3_nt: TGTGCCAGCAGAGTCCCTTGGACAGGGGGCGCTGGGTCCAACGTCCTGACTTTC
v_call: TRBV6-2/TRBV6-3
j_call: TRBJ2-6
clone_size: -
d_call: TRBD1

cdr3_aa: CATSRDFWAANTEAFF
cdr3_nt: TGTGCCACCAGCAGGGACTTCTGGGCGGCGAACACTGAAGCTTTCTTT
v_call: TRBV15
j_call: TRBJ1-1
clone_size: few
d_call: -

cdr3_aa: CASRPRRNPGDLFF
cdr3_nt: TGTGCCAGCAGACCTAGACGGAATCCCGGGGATCTGTTTTTT
v_call: TRBV27
j_call: TRBJ2-2
clone_size: -
d_call: -

cdr3_aa: CASSQTSKGNEQFF
cdr3_nt: TGTGCCAGCAGCCAAACCTCCAAAGGCAATGAGCAGTTCTTC
v_call: TRBV3-1
j_call: TRBJ2-1
clone_size: -
d_call: -

cdr3_aa: CASNLSRSGSSYEQYF
cdr3_nt: TGTGCCAGTAACCTATCGAGGAGCGGGAGCTCCTACGAGCAGTACTTC
v_call: TRBV19
j_call: TRBJ2-7
clone_size: many
d_call: TRBD2

cdr3_aa: CASTLTSGRVYEQFF
cdr3_nt: TGCGCCAGCACCCTGACTAGCGGGAGGGTCTATGAGCAGTTCTTC
v_call: TRBV5-1
j_call: TRBJ2-1
clone_size: many
d_call: TRBD2

cdr3_aa: CASSYITQGRETQYF
cdr3_nt: TGTGCCAGCAGCTATATAACACAGGGGAGGGAGACCCAGTACTTC
v_call: TRBV3-1
j_call: TRBJ2-5
clone_size: many
d_call: -

cdr3_aa: CASSIELVSYNEQFF
cdr3_nt: TGTGCCAGTAGTATAGAACTAGTCTCCTACAATGAGCAGTTCTTC
v_call: TRBV19
j_call: TRBJ2-1
clone_size: many
d_call: -

cdr3_aa: CASSFLGTGESGELFF
cdr3_nt: TGTGCCAGCAGTTTCCTAGGGACCGGGGAGTCCGGGGAGCTTTTTTTT
v_call: TRBV25-1
j_call: TRBJ2-2
clone_size: -
d_call: -

cdr3_aa: CASRGVLDSNQPQHF
cdr3_nt: TGTGCCAGCAGGGGAGTGTTAGATAGCAATCAGCCCCAGCATTTT
v_call: TRBV12-3/TRBV12-4
j_call: TRBJ1-5
clone_size: few
d_call: -

cdr3_aa: CASSSQTSGGDTQYF
cdr3_nt: TGTGCCAGCAGCTCCCAGACTAGTGGGGGTGATACGCAGTATTTT
v_call: TRBV5-4
j_call: TRBJ2-3
clone_size: many
d_call: -

cdr3_aa: CASSLDVAGGPYNEQFF
cdr3_nt: TGCGCCAGCAGCTTGGATGTAGCGGGAGGCCCCTACAATGAGCAGTTCTTC
v_call: TRBV5-1
j_call: TRBJ2-1
clone_size: few
d_call: TRBD2

cdr3_aa: CASSEFDGTSETQYF
cdr3_nt: TGTGCCAGCAGTGAATTTGACGGGACGTCGGAGACCCAGTACTTC
v_call: TRBV6-1
j_call: TRBJ2-5
clone_size: medium-sized
d_call: -

cdr3_aa: CSASPGSRVADTQYF
cdr3_nt: TGCAGTGCCAGTCCGGGGAGTAGGGTTGCAGATACGCAGTATTTT
v_call: TRBV20-1
j_call: TRBJ2-3
clone_size: once
d_call: -

cdr3_aa: CSARYLLGGDTDTQYF
cdr3_nt: TGCAGTGCTAGGTACCTTCTGGGTGGGGACACAGATACGCAGTATTTT
v_call: TRBV20-1
j_call: TRBJ2-3
clone_size: -
d_call: -